The 29 T cell receptor beta chains presented below share a single source sample, sequenced in a study of CD8 T cells in ankylosing spondylitis. Study-level findings and limits: Apparently characteristic of ankylosing spondylitis blood was a TCR beta motif (fewer than ten highly homologous variants).

Each CDR3 protein gets one entry after TCRdb re-called the 5' RACE reads with MiXCR. Among 470,000 or so distinct CDR3 sequences, roughly a quarter were seen once, and the ten largest hold 0.89%. Their antigens are not known. Sequencing was done on a sample of blood, either unsorted or a sorted T cell fraction (not recorded which). The source is a male donor with ankylosing spondylitis.

This chain connects TRBV20-1 to TRBJ1-4; TRBD1 is a possible D gene (5 bases). The CDR3 totals 15 residues. V gave up 6 bases and J gave up 8 bases, with 22 bases separating them. The germline CDR1 and CDR2 sequences are DFQATT and SNEGSKA (reference sequence). DNA for the CDR3: TGCAGTGCCAGGGCCGAGCGGGGTAGTTGGGAAAAACTGTTTTTT. It codes for CSARAERGSWEKLFF.

The genes are TRBV7-9 and TRBJ2-3; D is tentatively TRBD1 or TRBD2 (6 bases each). This CDR3 spans 15 amino acids. Germline CDR1 is SEHNR and CDR2 is FQNEAQ (reference sequence). Trimming took off 1 base at V and 6 bases at J, with 14 bases between the two ends. The CDR3 reads CASSLDRRGGDTQYF. CDR3 nucleotide sequence: TGTGCCAGCAGCTTAGACCGTCGAGGGGGGGATACGCAGTATTTT.

The V call is TRBV2, the J call TRBJ2-1; D ambiguous. V lost 7 bases and J 6 bases, leaving 7 bases between the germline ends. Looked up from germline, CDR1 is SNHLY and CDR2 is FYNNEI. This CDR3 region has 11 residues. CDR3 DNA sequence: TGTGCCAGCACACCGGCCAATGAGCAGTTCTTC. Translated: CASTPANEQFF.

The table lists this clonotype with a few counts. The chain is built from TRBV20-1 and TRBJ1-5, with D hard to call. CDR1 and CDR2 from the germline V gene are DFQATT and SNEGSKA (reference sequence). The CDR3 is 14 residues long. V lost 6 bases to trimming and J lost 1 base, with 13 bases between them. The CDR3 coding sequence is TGCAGTGCCTTTCCAGAGTTCAGCAATCAGCCCCAGCATTTT. This encodes CSAFPEFSNQPQHF.

The chain recombines TRBV7-2 with TRBJ2-2; no firm D call. CDR3 length: 16 amino acids. V was trimmed by 1 base and J by 4 bases, leaving 13 bases between them. CDR1 and CDR2 (germline): SGHTA, FQGNSA. DNA for the CDR3: TGTGCCAGCAGCTTAGGCGCGACTGCTGGCACCGGGGAGCTGTTTTTT. Its translation: CASSLGATAGTGELFF. The variable domain in full, completed from reference TRBV7-2 and TRBJ2-2, reads GAGVSQSPSNKVTEKGKDVELRCDPISGHTALYWYRQSLGQGLEFLIYFQGNSAPDKSGLPSDRFSAERTGGSVSTLTIQRTQQEDSAVYLCASSLGATAGTGELFFGEGSRLTVL.

V is TRBV3-1 and J is TRBJ2-7, with D possibly being TRBD2 (5 bases). Trimming removed 0 bases at V and 6 bases at J, with 12 bases between. Germline V gene sequence: CDR1 LGHDT, CDR2 YNNKEL (reference sequence). The length of the CDR3 is 14 residues. The CDR3 here is CASSQERGMGEQYV. CDR3 DNA sequence: TGTGCCAGCAGCCAAGAACGGGGTATGGGCGAGCAGTACGTC.

The chain recombines TRBV7-2 with TRBJ2-5; 12 bases agree with TRBD2. Per germline, CDR1 SGHTA and CDR2 FQGNSA. This CDR3 has 17 residues. V lost 5 bases to trimming and J lost 5 bases; unmatched junction nucleotides: 12. This CDR3 is CASSPGTSGFLVETQYF. The CDR3 nucleotides are TGTGCCAGCAGCCCCGGGACTAGCGGGTTTTTAGTGGAGACCCAGTACTTC.

The chain combines TRBV20-1 with TRBJ2-5, with 11 bases that match TRBD2. The CDR3 runs to 13 residues. Germline CDR1 DFQATT, CDR2 SNEGSKA (reference sequence). V was clipped by 8 bases and J by 2 bases; unmatched bases: 4. CDR3 protein: CSTGLAEQETQYF. The CDR3 nucleotides are TGCAGTACGGGACTAGCGGAGCAAGAGACCCAGTACTTC.

This clonotype turned up a few times. J is TRBJ2-1 and V is TRBV5-1, with 10 bases lining up with TRBD1. With V trimmed by 4 bases and J by 1 base, 14 bases remained unmatched. The CDR3 is 19 amino acids. CDR1 and CDR2 from the germline V gene are SGHRS and YFSETQ. This chain's CDR3 is CASSLTGQGVQRSYNEQFF. CDR3 DNA: TGCGCCAGCAGCCTCACCGGACAGGGGGTTCAAAGATCCTACAATGAGCAGTTCTTC.

This clonotype was detected a few times. The V gene is TRBV29-1, the J gene TRBJ2-1, with D possibly matching TRBD2 (5 bases). The V gene lost 6 bases and the J gene lost 4 bases, with 19 bases spanning the gap. There are 15 residues in the CDR3. Germline values: CDR1 SQVTM, CDR2 ANQGSEA. CDR3 coding DNA: TGCAGCGTCCCCAGCTTGCGGGCCCATTACAATGAGCAGTTCTTC. It is translated as CSVPSLRAHYNEQFF.

V is TRBV4-2 and J is TRBJ2-1; tentative D call: TRBD1 (6 bases). V was shortened by 1 base and J by 5 bases, with 15 bases between the two germline ends. CDR3 length: 16 amino acids. Germline V gives CDR1 LGHNA, CDR2 YNFKEQ. CDR3 sequence (DNA): TGTGCCAGCAGCCAAGTTTTTGGCAGGGGTCACAATGAGCAGTTCTTC. Translating gives CASSQVFGRGHNEQFF.

The rearrangement uses TRBV12-3 or TRBV12-4 and TRBJ2-1, with TRBD2 matching over 8 bases. V was pared by 6 bases and J by 9 bases, with 13 bases of the junction left unmatched. The CDR3 length is 15 residues. CDR3 in amino acids: CASSSPGTSWGEQFF. CDR3 in DNA: TGTGCCAGCAGCTCTCCTGGGACTAGTTGGGGTGAGCAGTTCTTC.

The genes are TRBV29-1 and TRBJ1-2; 7 nucleotides agree with TRBD1. This CDR3 is 16 amino acids long. V dropped 0 bases and J dropped 0; count of bases not matched to a gene: 7. Germline CDR1 and CDR2: SQVTM and ANQGSEA. CDR3 loop: CSVEDAAGGPNYGYTF. The CDR3 nucleotides read TGCAGCGTTGAAGACGCGGCAGGGGGACCTAACTATGGCTACACCTTC.

V is TRBV11-2 and J is TRBJ1-4; 7 nucleotides line up with TRBD1. The CDR3 is 14 residues long. Trimming took 5 bases from V and 8 from J; bases not matched to a gene: 8. The V gene's germline CDR1 is SGHAT and CDR2 FQNNGV. In DNA form, the CDR3 reads TGTGCCAGCAGCCCTACAGGGGTTGCAGAAAAACTGTTTTTT. This translates into CASSPTGVAEKLFF.

V and J are TRBV27 and TRBJ1-2; D perhaps matches TRBD1 (5 bases). CDR1 is MNHEY, CDR2 SMNVEV, per germline (reference sequence). Deletions cut 4 bases from V and 8 bases from J, with 14 bases between. The CDR3 has 13 residues. The CDR3 DNA follows: TGTGCCAGCAGTTCGCAGGGTGGCTGGGGCTACACCTTC. Its translation is CASSSQGGWGYTF.

The V call is TRBV30, the J call TRBJ2-2, with D possibly being TRBD1 or TRBD2 (5 bases each). The CDR3 consists of 15 residues. V lost 3 bases and J 3 bases, leaving 14 bases between the germline ends. In germline, CDR1 is GTSNPN, CDR2 SVGIG (reference sequence). For the CDR3, the DNA is TGTGCCTGGAGACCCGGGACGGATGACACCGGGGAGCTGTTTTTT. Its protein product is CAWRPGTDDTGELFF.

There are a few counts of this clonotype. The chain has TRBV10-3 and TRBJ2-1; 13 bases are shared with TRBD2. Germline CDR1 reads ENHRY; CDR2 reads SYGVKD. The CDR3 is made up of 18 amino acids. J was trimmed by 1 base and V by 6 bases; bases with no gene match: 9. The CDR3 loop is CAIRTGTSGVKSYNEQFF. In nucleotides, the CDR3 is TGTGCCATCAGAACCGGGACTAGCGGGGTAAAATCCTACAATGAGCAGTTCTTC.

The V call is TRBV6-1, the J call TRBJ1-1, with D hard to call. The CDR3 has 15 residues. Germline V lookup: CDR1 MNHNS, CDR2 SASEGT. V lost 3 bases to trimming and J lost 5 bases, with 16 bases between them. The CDR3 DNA reads TGTGCCAGCAGTGACCGCATGGACGGAGATACTGAAGCTTTCTTT. Protein sequence: CASSDRMDGDTEAFF.

The chain is built from TRBV2 and TRBJ2-1, with TRBD1 matching over 8 bases. V shed 7 bases, J shed 14 bases, and the junction held 7 bases outside the gene matches. Germline V gene lookup returns CDR1 SNHLY and CDR2 FYNNEI. CDR3 length: 11 amino acids. The CDR3: CASNDRGHKFF. The DNA for the CDR3 is TGTGCCAGCAATGACAGGGGACACAAGTTCTTC.

The chain couples TRBV29-1 to TRBJ1-6; D unresolved. Trimming stripped 4 bases from V and 3 bases from J, with 7 bases between. The germline V gene has CDR1 SQVTM and CDR2 ANQGSEA. The CDR3 has 13 amino acids. The CDR3 is CSVGLDYNSPLHF. The CDR3 DNA is TGCAGCGTTGGCCTGGACTATAATTCACCCCTCCACTTT.

The chain employs TRBV5-1 and TRBJ2-1; 7 bases are a match to TRBD2. The CDR3 extends over 14 amino acids. V shed 7 bases and J 9 bases; nucleotides not matched to a gene: 13. Germline V gene sequence: CDR1 SGHRS, CDR2 YFSETQ. The CDR3 sequence: CASRMGRENGEQFF. As DNA, the CDR3 is TGCGCCAGCCGGATGGGGCGGGAGAATGGTGAGCAGTTCTTC.

The chain joins TRBV4-2 to TRBJ2-7, with 7 bases fitting TRBD2. From germline, CDR1 is LGHNA and CDR2 YNFKEQ. Trimming cost V 4 bases and J 2 bases; bases outside gene matches: 5. There are 14 residues in the CDR3. The CDR3 region is CASSRQREAYEQYF. CDR3 nucleotide sequence: TGTGCCAGCAGCCGTCAGCGGGAAGCCTACGAGCAGTACTTC.

V usage is TRBV7-8 and J usage is TRBJ2-5, with a possible D match to TRBD1 (6 bases). Germline lookup yields CDR1 SGHVS and CDR2 FQNEAQ. The CDR3 loop spans 17 amino acids. Trimming pared 0 bases from V and 2 bases from J, leaving 16 bases between. CDR3 loop: CASSLALGTRGQETQYF. Here the CDR3 DNA reads TGTGCCAGCAGCTTAGCGCTGGGAACTAGGGGGCAAGAGACCCAGTACTTC.

This clonotype was found a few times. The chain recombines TRBV4-1 with TRBJ2-1; 11 nucleotides match TRBD1. CDR1 is MGHRA and CDR2 is YSYEKL in the germline V gene. The V and J ends lost 0 bases and 3 bases, in that order; junction bases with no gene match: 4. CDR3 size: 17 residues. The CDR3 sequence is CASSQEGGTGGYNEQFF. CDR3 DNA: TGCGCCAGCAGCCAAGAAGGTGGGACAGGGGGCTACAATGAGCAGTTCTTC.

In this sample, this clonotype turned up many times. This chain uses TRBV24-1 with TRBJ2-2, with 9 positions matching TRBD1. Unmatched junction bases numbered 1, after V lost 7 bases and J lost 5 bases. This CDR3 contains 13 residues. CDR1 KGHDR and CDR2 SFDVKD come from the germline V gene. For the CDR3, the DNA is TGTGCCACCAGCGGACAGGGGACCGGGGAGCTGTTTTTT. It codes for CATSGQGTGELFF.

V usage is TRBV11-2 and J usage is TRBJ2-4, with no clear D. CDR3 length: 13 amino acids. V was cut by 5 bases and J by 8 bases, with 13 bases left in between. The germline V gene encodes CDR1 SGHAT and CDR2 FQNNGV. In DNA, the CDR3 is TGTGCCAGCAGCCACCCGAACCGGGACATTCAGTACTTC. Its protein is CASSHPNRDIQYF.

The rearrangement joins TRBV29-1 to TRBJ1-2; 12 bases agree with TRBD1. The CDR3 is 15 amino acids. The germline V gene has CDR1 SQVTM and CDR2 ANQGSEA. V lost 4 bases, J lost 6 bases, and 9 bases stayed unmatched. This chain's CDR3 is CSVAPGTGGGNGYTF. CDR3 coding DNA: TGCAGCGTTGCCCCCGGGACAGGGGGCGGGAATGGCTACACCTTC.

This chain uses TRBV11-2 with TRBJ2-7; D possibly matches TRBD1 or TRBD2 (5 bases each). Between the trimmed V and J ends, which lost 5 bases and 2 bases, there was a span of 16 bases. Germline V gene sequence: CDR1 SGHAT, CDR2 FQNNGV. The CDR3 contains 15 residues. This chain's CDR3 is CASSLGALPTYEQYF. In nucleotides, the CDR3 is TGTGCCAGCAGCCTCGGGGCGTTACCAACCTACGAGCAGTACTTC. Full variable domain (outside the CDR3, taken from reference TRBV11-2 and TRBJ2-7): EAGVAQSPRYKIIEKRQSVAFWCNPISGHATLYWYQQILGQGPKLLIQFQNNGVVDDSQLPKDRFSAERLKGVDSTLKIQPAKLEDSAVYLCASSLGALPTYEQYFGPGTRLTVT.

The sample holds a few counts of this clonotype. The chain has TRBV7-9 and TRBJ2-3; a possible D gene is TRBD1 (6 bases). CDR1 is SEHNR and CDR2 is FQNEAQ in the germline V gene (reference sequence). V was trimmed by 0 bases and J by 2 bases, leaving 9 bases between them. The CDR3 covers 15 residues. The CDR3 is CASSLAGAATDTQYF. The CDR3 DNA reads TGTGCCAGCAGCTTAGCGGGGGCCGCCACAGATACGCAGTATTTT.